The clone carrying this TCR beta chain was detected only a few times. The antigen remains undetermined. The sample originates from a study of cytomegalovirus exposure and HLA in healthy donors. Looking at the study overall: Caucasian-associated ancestry cluster membership applied to around 76% of several hundred genotyped donors. Study-level points and caveats: As a later analysis showed, a missense DCLRE1C variant was linked to trimming of TCR beta V- and J-genes. Later on, an analysis tied under 20,000 TCR beta sequences to HLA alleles at 0.05 false discovery rate.

CDR1 and CDR2 (germline): SEHNR, FQNEAQ (reference sequence). There are 16 residues in the CDR3. V gave up 5 bases and J gave up 5 bases; unmatched junction bases: 13. Donors in the study were healthy people who gave bone marrow. PCR employed 60 Vbeta and 13 Jbeta primers. Clones were read by immunoSEQ multiplex PCR, and TCRdb kept only the in-frame ones, dropping some. The data contain roughly 190,000 clones, 65% to 90% of them singletons. The sequencing sample was made of PBMCs. The clonotype comes from a man in his forties in good health and CMV-seropositive. The chain is built from TRBV7-9 and TRBJ2-7; TRBD1 agrees at 9 bases. The CDR3: CASSPPGQGWLNEQYF. CDR3 coding DNA: TGTGCCAGCAGCCCACCGGGACAGGGCTGGTTAAACGAGCAGTACTTC.